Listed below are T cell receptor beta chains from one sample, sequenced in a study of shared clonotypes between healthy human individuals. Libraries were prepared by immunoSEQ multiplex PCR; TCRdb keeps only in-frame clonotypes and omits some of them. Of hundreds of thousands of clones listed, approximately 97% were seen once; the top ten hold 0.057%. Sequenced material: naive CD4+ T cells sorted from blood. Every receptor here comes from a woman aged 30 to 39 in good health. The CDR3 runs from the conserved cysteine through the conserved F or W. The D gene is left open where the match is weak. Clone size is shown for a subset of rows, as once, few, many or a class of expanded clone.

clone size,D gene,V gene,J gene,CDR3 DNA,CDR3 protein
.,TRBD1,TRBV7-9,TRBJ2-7,TGTGCCAGCAGCTCCTCAGGGGGCCAATACGAGCAGTACTTC,CASSSSGGQYEQYF
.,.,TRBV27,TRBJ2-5,TGTGCCAGCAGTTTATCGGAGGCAGGGGTAGGGGAGACCCAGTACTTC,CASSLSEAGVGETQYF
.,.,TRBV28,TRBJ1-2,TGTGCCGTCCGGCCGGACAGACGAGATGGCTACACCTTC,CAVRPDRRDGYTF
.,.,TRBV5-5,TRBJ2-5,TGTGCCAGCAGCTTGGAGGAGAGGGGGACCCAGTACTTC,CASSLEERGTQYF
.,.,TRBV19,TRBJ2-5,TGTGCCAGTAGTATAGGGGCAGGGGAATTGGTGGAGACCCAGTACTTC,CASSIGAGELVETQYF
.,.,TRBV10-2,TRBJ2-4,TGCGCCAGCAGTGATATAGAAGGTCTAGGGTCCAAAAACATTCAGTACTTC,CASSDIEGLGSKNIQYF
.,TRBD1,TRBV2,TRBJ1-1,TGTGCCAGCAGTTCCCAGGGGGCGAGTGCTGAAGCTTTCTTT,CASSSQGASAEAFF
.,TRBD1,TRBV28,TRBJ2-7,TGTGCCAGCAGTCCGTCGACAGGGATTGTGTACGAGCAGTACTTC,CASSPSTGIVYEQYF
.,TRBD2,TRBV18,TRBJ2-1,TGTGCCAGCTCACCAATGAAGGGACTAGCGGTCAACAATGAGCAGTTCTTC,CASSPMKGLAVNNEQFF
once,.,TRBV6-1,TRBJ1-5,TGTGCCAGCAGCGGGACATTAGGTCAGCCCCAGCATTTT,CASSGTLGQPQHF
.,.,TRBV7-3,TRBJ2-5,TGTGCCAGCAGCTTAAACGGGGCGTTCCAAGAGACCCAGTACTTC,CASSLNGAFQETQYF
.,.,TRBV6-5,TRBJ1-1,TGTGCCAGCACCCAGGGCGCCATGAACACTGAAGCTTTCTTT,CASTQGAMNTEAFF
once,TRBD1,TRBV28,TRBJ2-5,TGTGCCAGCAGTCCTGACAGGGGCTCTCGGGGCGGAGAGACCCAGTACTTC,CASSPDRGSRGGETQYF
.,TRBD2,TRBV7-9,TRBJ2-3,TGTGCCAGCAGCTTCCGACTAGCGGCTGGGGATACGCAGTATTTT,CASSFRLAAGDTQYF
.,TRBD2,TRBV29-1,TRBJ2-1,TGCAGCGTCCGACCGGGACTAGCGGAGCACAATGAGCAGTTCTTC,CSVRPGLAEHNEQFF
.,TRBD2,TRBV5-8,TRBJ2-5,TGTGCCAGCAGCTTGGGGTCGGGAGGGTTCGGAGGAGAGACCCAGTACTTC,CASSLGSGGFGGETQYF
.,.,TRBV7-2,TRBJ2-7,TGTGCCAGCAGCTTAGGACAGGACTCCTACGAGCAGTACTTC,CASSLGQDSYEQYF
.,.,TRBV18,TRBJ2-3,TGTGCCAGCTCACCCGGGACAACGGATACGCAGTATTTT,CASSPGTTDTQYF
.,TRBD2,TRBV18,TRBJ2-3,TGTGCCAGCTCCGGACTAGTCGTCGGCACAGATACGCAGTATTTT,CASSGLVVGTDTQYF
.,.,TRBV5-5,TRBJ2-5,TGTGCCAGCAGCTTGGGGGTTTTCGGGGCACAAGAGACCCAGTACTTC,CASSLGVFGAQETQYF
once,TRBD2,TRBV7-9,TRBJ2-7,TGTGCCAGCAGCTTGCTTAACCCCCCCCATAGCGGGAGCTCCTACGAGCAGTACTTC,CASSLLNPPHSGSSYEQYF
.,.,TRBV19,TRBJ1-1,TGTGCCAGTAGTACCTCATTTTCCATGAACACTGAAGCTTTCTTT,CASSTSFSMNTEAFF
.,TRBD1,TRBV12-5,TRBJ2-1,TGTGCTAGTGGTTTGGAAACCGGGACAGGGGTGCATGAGCAGTTCTTC,CASGLETGTGVHEQFF
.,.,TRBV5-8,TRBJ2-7,TGTGCCAGCAGGCGGGTTTTGACGGGCAACGAGCAGTACTTC,CASRRVLTGNEQYF
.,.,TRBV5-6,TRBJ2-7,TGTGCCAGCAGCTTGCTGGGGCCCTACGAGCAGTACTTC,CASSLLGPYEQYF
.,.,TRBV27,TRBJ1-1,TGTGCCAGCAGCCACAGGGCGAGGACTGAAGCTTTCTTT,CASSHRARTEAFF
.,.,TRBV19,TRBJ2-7,TGTGCCAGTAGTATTTATTACGAGCAGTACTTC,CASSIYYEQYF
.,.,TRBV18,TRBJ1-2,TGTGCCAGCTCACCACGGGCAGGCAGACATGGCTACACCTTC,CASSPRAGRHGYTF
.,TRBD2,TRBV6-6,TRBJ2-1,TGTGCCAGCACCCATAGCGGGCTTTACAATGAGCAGTTCTTC,CASTHSGLYNEQFF
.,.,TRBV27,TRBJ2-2,TGTGCCAGCAGTCTCCGACAGCTGAACACCGGGGAGCTGTTTTTT,CASSLRQLNTGELFF
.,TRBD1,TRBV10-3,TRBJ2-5,TGTGCCATCAGTGACCGAGACAGGGAGCAGTACTTC,CAISDRDREQYF
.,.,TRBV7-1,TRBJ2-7,TGTGCCAGCAGCTTAAAGGATTACGAGCAGTACTTC,CASSLKDYEQYF
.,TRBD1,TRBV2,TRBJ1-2,TGTGCCAGCAGCGCCGGGACAGCCTATGGCTACACCTTC,CASSAGTAYGYTF
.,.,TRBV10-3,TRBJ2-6,TGTGCCATCAGTGAGTCGCTGCTCTCTGGGGCCAACGTCCTGACTTTC,CAISESLLSGANVLTF
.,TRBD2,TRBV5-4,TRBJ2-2,TGTGCCAGCAGCTTTGATGTGGGCATAGCGGGAAACACCGGGGAGCTGTTTTTT,CASSFDVGIAGNTGELFF
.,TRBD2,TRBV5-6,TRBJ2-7,TGTGCCAGCAGCGCGACCCTAAGCGGGAGGTACTCCTACGAGCAGTACTTC,CASSATLSGRYSYEQYF
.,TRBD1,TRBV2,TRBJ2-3,TGTGCCAGCAGTCAGGGGCCAGGGGGCAAAGATACGCAGTATTTT,CASSQGPGGKDTQYF
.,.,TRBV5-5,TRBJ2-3,TGTGCCAGCAGCTTAGTCGGGATCGATACGCAGTATTTT,CASSLVGIDTQYF